A selection of T cell receptor beta chains follows, all from one sample in a study of brain T cells in children with intractable seizures. TCRdb's copy holds only in-frame clones and misses some; the assay was immunoSEQ multiplex PCR. The sample shows 110,000 or so clones, 94% of them seen only once. The sample in question was peripheral blood, obtained at surgery. These receptors all come from a boy in the first two years of life with hemimegalencephaly and intractable seizures. CDR3s include the opening cysteine and the closing phenylalanine or tryptophan. A D gene is named only where the DNA matches it firmly. Clone size is shown for a subset of rows, as once, few, many or a class of expanded clone.

v_call	clone_size	d_call	j_call	cdr3_aa	cdr3_nt
TRBV11-3	-	-	TRBJ2-2	CASSLAFGTKRGTGELFF	TGTGCCAGCAGCTTAGCCTTCGGGACAAAAAGAGGGACCGGGGAGCTGTTTTTT
TRBV28	-	TRBD1	TRBJ1-5	CASTPPQGQGGNQPQHF	TGTGCCAGCACACCCCCGCAGGGACAGGGGGGCAATCAGCCCCAGCATTTT
TRBV11-3	-	-	TRBJ2-3	CASSGSGTQYF	TGTGCCAGCAGCGGGTCAGGTACGCAGTATTTT
TRBV6-5	-	-	TRBJ2-3	CASSLDSRPGADTQYF	TGTGCCAGCAGTTTGGACTCCCGCCCGGGAGCAGATACGCAGTATTTT
TRBV5-4	once	TRBD1	TRBJ2-7	CASSLGGQHFEQYF	TGTGCCAGCAGCTTGGGGGGACAGCATTTCGAGCAGTACTTC
TRBV5-1	-	-	TRBJ2-3	CASSSETRTDTQYF	TGCGCCAGCAGCTCGGAGACTAGAACAGATACGCAGTATTTT
TRBV28	-	TRBD2	TRBJ2-7	CASSRTSGRPSYEQYF	TGTGCCAGCAGTCGGACTAGCGGGAGGCCATCCTACGAGCAGTACTTC
TRBV29-1	-	TRBD2	TRBJ2-1	CSVDPTGGRSSYNEQFF	TGCAGCGTTGATCCCACGGGGGGGCGCAGCTCCTACAATGAGCAGTTCTTC
TRBV5-1	-	-	TRBJ1-5	CASSLGPGLDQPQHF	TGCGCCAGCAGCTTGGGTCCGGGGTTGGATCAGCCCCAGCATTTT
TRBV2	-	TRBD2	TRBJ2-7	CASSERGRTGNEQYF	TGTGCCAGCAGTGAACGCGGGAGGACGGGCAACGAGCAGTACTTC
TRBV19	once	-	TRBJ1-1	CASSTLKTGAGWDTEAFF	TGTGCCAGTAGTACCTTAAAGACAGGCGCCGGTTGGGACACTGAAGCTTTCTTT
TRBV5-1	-	TRBD1	TRBJ2-7	CASSLGGTGLPYEQYF	TGCGCCAGCAGCTTGGGAGGGACAGGGCTTCCGTACGAGCAGTACTTC
TRBV7-2	few	TRBD2	TRBJ2-3	CASSPGTSGADTQYF	TGTGCCAGCAGCCCGGGGACTAGCGGGGCAGATACGCAGTATTTT
TRBV19	-	-	TRBJ2-5	CASRQGETQYF	TGTGCCAGTAGACAGGGAGAGACCCAGTACTTC
TRBV28	-	-	TRBJ1-6	CASSLAGIDNSPLHF	TGTGCCAGCAGTTTGGCAGGGATCGATAATTCACCCCTCCACTTT
TRBV5-4	-	-	TRBJ1-4	CASSPGGLSRKLFF	TGTGCCAGCAGCCCCGGGGGCCTAAGTCGGAAACTGTTTTTT
TRBV9	-	-	TRBJ2-2	CASSARLLSGELFF	TGTGCCAGCAGCGCAAGACTTCTCTCTGGGGAGCTGTTTTTT
TRBV7-9	-	-	TRBJ1-6	CASSLINSPLHF	TGTGCCAGCAGCTTAATAAATTCACCCCTCCACTTT
TRBV28	-	TRBD2	TRBJ2-1	CASSLFPDSGSPYNEQFF	TGTGCCAGCAGTTTATTCCCCGATAGCGGGAGCCCCTACAATGAGCAGTTCTTC
TRBV15	-	TRBD2	TRBJ2-3	CATSRVVAGRPSTDTQYF	TGTGCCACCAGCAGAGTGGTAGCGGGACGTCCTAGCACAGATACGCAGTATTTT
TRBV28	-	-	TRBJ2-1	CASSPLFPSYNEQFF	TGTGCCAGCAGTCCACTATTTCCCTCCTACAATGAGCAGTTCTTC
TRBV5-6	few	-	TRBJ1-1	CASSPGVGTEAFF	TGTGCCAGCAGCCCGGGGGTGGGCACTGAAGCTTTCTTT
TRBV27	-	-	TRBJ2-7	CASSLSRGYEQYF	TGTGCCAGCAGTTTATCGAGGGGCTACGAGCAGTACTTC
TRBV21-1	-	-	TRBJ1-3	CASSKVSGGAEGNTIYF	TGTGCCAGCAGCAAAGTGTCGGGGGGCGCGGAAGGAAACACCATATATTTT
TRBV6-4	-	-	TRBJ1-6	CASREGDGSPLHF	TGTGCCAGCCGAGAGGGGGATGGTTCACCCCTCCACTTT
TRBV9	-	-	TRBJ2-2	CASSVRGTDTGELFF	TGTGCCAGCAGCGTGAGAGGGACGGACACCGGGGAGCTGTTTTTT
TRBV12-3/TRBV12-4	-	-	TRBJ1-3	CASSLSSGNTIYF	TGTGCCAGCAGTTTGTCCTCTGGAAACACCATATATTTT
TRBV24-1	-	TRBD1	TRBJ1-5	CATGTGGNQPQHF	TGTGCCACCGGGACAGGGGGCAATCAGCCCCAGCATTTT
TRBV2	-	TRBD2	TRBJ2-1	CASSPTSGGDNEQFF	TGTGCCAGCAGCCCAACTAGCGGAGGGGACAATGAGCAGTTCTTC
TRBV30	-	TRBD1	TRBJ2-7	CAVIRTGSFYEQYF	TGTGCGGTAATTAGGACAGGGAGTTTCTACGAGCAGTACTTC
TRBV5-1	-	TRBD1	TRBJ1-1	CASSLTGGTEAFF	TGCGCCAGCAGCTTGACAGGGGGCACTGAAGCTTTCTTT
TRBV7-2	-	TRBD1	TRBJ2-2	CASSSWDRSNTGELFF	TGTGCCAGCAGCTCATGGGACAGGTCGAACACCGGGGAGCTGTTTTTT
TRBV18	-	TRBD1	TRBJ2-4	CASSPRLPTGENIQYF	TGTGCCAGCTCACCAAGGTTGCCCACAGGGGAAAACATTCAGTACTTC
TRBV4-1	-	-	TRBJ1-1	CASSQDPHWETEAFF	TGCGCCAGCAGCCAAGACCCCCATTGGGAAACTGAAGCTTTCTTT
TRBV9	-	-	TRBJ2-5	CASSPGPEETQYF	TGTGCCAGCAGCCCGGGACCCGAAGAGACCCAGTACTTC
TRBV27	-	-	TRBJ2-2	CASSPRPALLDTGELFF	TGTGCCAGCAGTCCACGACCCGCCCTACTAGACACCGGGGAGCTGTTTTTT
TRBV27	-	TRBD2	TRBJ2-7	CASSKTSAGYEQYF	TGTGCCAGCAGTAAGACTAGCGCTGGCTACGAGCAGTACTTC
TRBV18	-	TRBD1	TRBJ1-2	CASSPLGQGNYGYTF	TGTGCCAGCTCACCACTGGGACAGGGGAACTATGGCTACACCTTC